The 21 T cell receptor beta chains below come from one sample, sequenced in a study of blood T cell repertoires in COVID-19. Sequencing used immunoSEQ multiplex PCR; TCRdb keeps in-frame clones, though not all of them. The repertoire holds about 670,000 clones, with around 89% as singletons. Sequenced input: peripheral blood. The source is a woman aged 18-30 years with acute or convalescent COVID-19.

The chain is built from TRBV11-2 and TRBJ2-3; 8 bases map to TRBD1. The V and J ends lost 4 bases and 2 bases, in that order; junction bases with no gene match: 5. The CDR3 loop spans 15 amino acids. Per germline, CDR1 SGHAT and CDR2 FQNNGV. CDR3 DNA: TGTGCCAGCAGCTACAGGGGGGTGTCCACAGATACGCAGTATTTT. It codes for CASSYRGVSTDTQYF.

V gene TRBV11-2 combines with J gene TRBJ2-2; possibly TRBD1 for D (5 bases). CDR1 SGHAT and CDR2 FQNNGV come from the germline V gene. Between the trimmed V and J ends, which lost 0 bases and 3 bases, there was a span of 20 bases. This CDR3 has 19 residues. The CDR3 here is CASSLDLGVTVRDTGELFF. DNA for the CDR3: TGTGCCAGCAGCTTAGATCTTGGGGTGACAGTACGAGACACCGGGGAGCTGTTTTTT.

Comments on this clone: This CDR3 is also generated by other DNA sequences in the sample. Here the CDR3 DNA reads TGCGCCAGCAGCCAAGCAACCGGGGTTGGCACTGAAGCTTTCTTT. Its translation is CASSQATGVGTEAFF. The chain combines TRBV4-3 with TRBJ1-1, with D hard to call. CDR3 size: 15 residues. The germline V gene encodes CDR1 LGHNA and CDR2 YSLEER. V lost 1 base and J lost 4, with 13 bases in between.

The chain combines TRBV25-1 with TRBJ1-2, with TRBD1 matching 9 bases. Germline loops: CDR1 MGHDK, CDR2 SYGVNS. The ends lost 4 bases at V and 4 bases at J; junction bases unmatched: 7. The CDR3 is 15 amino acids. CDR3 coding DNA: TGTGCCAGCAGTGTAACAGGGGGCCCCTCCTATGGCTACACCTTC. As protein: CASSVTGGPSYGYTF.

The chain combines TRBV7-9 with TRBJ2-3; TRBD2 matches at 10 bases. The V gene's germline CDR1 is SEHNR and CDR2 FQNEAQ (reference sequence). The CDR3 consists of 15 residues. Trimming took 5 bases from V and 3 from J; bases not matched to a gene: 5. Here the CDR3 reads CASSLGTSVTDTQYF. The CDR3 region has the DNA TGTGCCAGCAGCCTGGGGACTAGCGTAACAGATACGCAGTATTTT. Using reference TRBV7-9 and TRBJ2-3 for the parts outside the CDR3, the full variable domain is DTGVSQNPRHKITKRGQNVTFRCDPISEHNRLYWYRQTLGQGPEFLTYFQNEAQLEKSRLLSDRFSAERPKGSFSTLEIQRTEQGDSAMYLCASSLGTSVTDTQYFGPGTRLTVL.

V is TRBV6-2 or TRBV6-3 and J is TRBJ1-2; perhaps TRBD1 as D (6 bases). The germline V gene has CDR1 MNHEY and CDR2 SVGEGT. Trimming removed 5 bases from V and 7 bases from J, with 23 bases in between. The CDR3 runs 16 residues. CDR3 sequence reads: CASSQDSWGRVGGYTF. The CDR3 nucleotides are TGTGCCAGCAGTCAGGACTCGTGGGGGCGCGTTGGTGGCTACACCTTC.

V gene TRBV6-4 combines with J gene TRBJ2-3; TRBD1 is a possible D gene (6 bases). CDR1 and CDR2 (germline): MRHNA, SNTAGT. Trimming cost V 3 bases and J 2 bases, with 9 bases left between them. This CDR3 has 14 residues. CDR3 sequence: CASSEDRLTDTQYF. CDR3 in DNA: TGTGCCAGCAGTGAAGACAGGCTCACAGATACGCAGTATTTT.

This clone was counted once. The rearrangement links TRBV18 to TRBJ2-1; TRBD1 matches 11 bases. The CDR3 spans 15 residues. V shed 4 bases and J 4 bases; nucleotides not matched to a gene: 3. The germline V gene encodes CDR1 KGHSH and CDR2 LQKENI. The CDR3 nucleotides are TGTGCCAGCTCACACGGGACAGGGGGTTACAATGAGCAGTTCTTC. Its translation is CASSHGTGGYNEQFF.

The chain uses TRBV19 and TRBJ1-1; D is unclear. V was pared by 3 bases and J by 1 base, with 12 bases between. The CDR3 is made up of 15 amino acids. Germline V gives CDR1 LNHDA, CDR2 SQIVND (reference sequence). The CDR3 DNA sequence: TGTGCCAGTAGTATCCAACTAAACTCGAACACTGAAGCTTTCTTT. Translation: CASSIQLNSNTEAFF.

CDR3 bases: TGTGCCAGCAGTCTCGGGACATACTACGAGCAGTACTTC. Encoded protein: CASSLGTYYEQYF. The chain uses TRBV6-5 and TRBJ2-7, with D tentatively TRBD1 (6 bases). V lost 5 bases to trimming and J lost 3 bases, with 11 bases between them. The length of the CDR3 is 13 residues. In germline, CDR1 is MNHEY, CDR2 SVGAGI.

This sequence joins TRBV12-2 and TRBJ1-4; TRBD1 is the table's D call and was not checked against the DNA. TRBV12-2 is labeled a pseudogene. The CDR3 spans 13 residues. CDR3: CARPTGGNEKLFF. The CDR3, as DNA: TGTGCAAGGCCGACAGGGGGAAATGAAAAACTGTTTTTT.

The chain carries TRBV3-1 (or the pseudogene TRBV3-2) and TRBJ1-1, with 9 bases aligning to TRBD1. The J segment lost 11 bases and the V segment lost 4 bases, leaving 14 bases of the junction unmatched. The germline gives CDR1 LGHDT, CDR2 YNNKEL (reference sequence). The CDR3 consists of 15 residues. The CDR3 reads CASSPSTGTGRSAFF. CDR3 in DNA: TGTGCCAGCAGCCCCTCGACGGGGACAGGGCGTTCGGCTTTCTTT.

The V call is TRBV5-1, the J call TRBJ2-1; TRBD1 might be the D (5 bases). The CDR3 is made up of 16 amino acids. Germline V lookup: CDR1 SGHRS, CDR2 YFSETQ. Trimming took 5 bases from V and 1 from J, leaving 16 bases between them. The chain's CDR3 is CASRSGLALSYNEQFF. The CDR3 coding sequence is TGCGCCAGCAGGTCAGGGCTTGCTTTATCCTACAATGAGCAGTTCTTC.

This chain connects TRBV7-2 to TRBJ1-2, with 7 bases lining up with TRBD1. Germline V gene lookup returns CDR1 SGHTA and CDR2 FQGNSA. After removal of 5 bases from V and 7 bases from J, the junction contained 10 bases not matched to a gene. This CDR3 spans 14 amino acids. CDR3 sequence: CASSPSGQSGGYTF. In DNA form, the CDR3 reads TGTGCCAGCAGCCCATCGGGACAGTCTGGTGGCTACACCTTC.

CDR3 sequence reads: CASSLGARVFNEQFF. DNA of the CDR3: TGTGCCAGCAGCTTAGGGGCCAGGGTATTCAATGAGCAGTTCTTC. The chain joins TRBV7-2 to TRBJ2-1, with a possible D match to TRBD1 (5 bases). The CDR3 is 15 amino acids. Trimming took off 1 base at V and 6 bases at J, with 13 bases between the two ends. CDR1 is SGHTA, CDR2 FQGNSA, per germline.

This chain uses TRBV7-2 with TRBJ1-6; 8 nucleotides line up with TRBD1. Germline assignment: CDR1 SGHTA and CDR2 FQGNSA. The CDR3 contains 16 residues. V was clipped by 4 bases and J by 10 bases; unmatched bases: 12. The CDR3 protein is CASSSPGTGLGSPLHF. In DNA, the CDR3 is TGTGCCAGCAGCTCACCCGGGACAGGACTTGGGTCACCCCTCCACTTT.

The genes are TRBV27 and TRBJ1-2; unclear D gene. The CDR3 runs 15 residues. Germline values: CDR1 MNHEY, CDR2 SMNVEV (reference sequence). Deletions cut 5 bases from V and 2 bases from J, with 15 bases between. CDR3 protein: CASSGTYMENYGYTF. CDR3 bases: TGTGCCAGCAGTGGTACGTACATGGAGAACTATGGCTACACCTTC.

The table lists this clone with a count of one. The rearrangement links TRBV3-1 (or the pseudogene TRBV3-2) to TRBJ1-2; no clear D. The CDR3 length is 18 residues. V lost 3 bases and J lost 0, with 20 bases in between. Per the germline V gene, CDR1 is LGHDT and CDR2 is YNNKEL (reference sequence). The CDR3 spells CASSHQNREREANYGYTF. The DNA of the CDR3 is TGTGCCAGCAGCCACCAGAATAGGGAGAGGGAAGCTAACTATGGCTACACCTTC.

This clone has more than one count but fewer than ten. The V call is TRBV27, the J call TRBJ2-7; 8 bases map to TRBD2. The CDR3 consists of 21 residues. The ends lost 2 bases at V and 2 bases at J; junction bases unmatched: 23. The germline gives CDR1 MNHEY, CDR2 SMNVEV (reference sequence). CDR3 sequence reads: CASSLRITGLTSDLEPYEQYF. The CDR3 DNA sequence: TGTGCCAGCAGTTTAAGAATAACGGGTTTGACTAGCGATCTAGAACCCTACGAGCAGTACTTC.

This clone came up once. The gene calls are TRBV29-1 and TRBJ1-4; 9 positions match TRBD1. Germline V gene sequence: CDR1 SQVTM, CDR2 ANQGSEA. The CDR3 sequence is 13 residues long. As DNA, the CDR3 is TGCGGCTGGGACAGGGTCAAATATGAAAAACTGTTTTTT. This encodes CGWDRVKYEKLFF.

The count of this clone is one. The DNA for the CDR3 is TGTGCCAGTAGTCAAGTAACAGGGATGTGGGTTGAAGCTTTCTTT. Translating gives CASSQVTGMWVEAFF. The chain couples TRBV19 to TRBJ1-1; weak D call: TRBD1 (6 bases). The CDR3 loop spans 15 amino acids. V lost 5 bases, J lost 7 bases, and 20 bases lay in between. Germline values: CDR1 LNHDA, CDR2 SQIVND (reference sequence).